These T cell receptor beta chains were read from a single sample in a study of CD8+ T cells in alopecia areata. Sequencing was performed with immunoSEQ multiplex PCR; in TCRdb, only in-frame clones are kept and a portion is missing. The sample has about 200,000 clones, about 56% seen once. Sequencing was done on a sample of CD8+ T cells sorted from blood. The source of these receptors is a human donor in good health. Both conserved end residues are part of each CDR3. D genes are given only for firm matches. Not every row has a clone size; where given, it reads once, few, many or a size class.

d_call	clone_size	v_call	j_call	cdr3_nt	cdr3_aa
TRBD1	NA	TRBV19	TRBJ2-7	TGTGCCAGTACCCGGACAGGGTCCTCAATCGACGAGCAGTACTTC	CASTRTGSSIDEQYF
TRBD1	few	TRBV6-6	TRBJ1-1	TGTGCCAGCAGTCGGGGACAGGACACTGAAGCTTTCTTT	CASSRGQDTEAFF
NA	NA	TRBV29-1	TRBJ2-6	TGCAGCGTTATAAACCCCGTGGGGGCGGGGGCCAACGTCCTGACTTTC	CSVINPVGAGANVLTF
NA	NA	TRBV6-5	TRBJ1-1	TGTGCCAGCAGCCCCGGGCTTGTGAACACTGAAGCTTTCTTT	CASSPGLVNTEAFF
NA	NA	TRBV5-4	TRBJ2-1	TGTGCCAGCAGCTATGGACAGTTCTCCTACAATGAGCAGTTCTTC	CASSYGQFSYNEQFF
TRBD1	NA	TRBV27	TRBJ1-3	TGTGCCAGCAGTTTATCGACAGGGTCTGGAAACACCATATATTTT	CASSLSTGSGNTIYF
NA	NA	TRBV11-2	TRBJ2-3	TGTGCCAGCAGGTTAGGGGCCCTTACGGATACGCAGTATTTT	CASRLGALTDTQYF
NA	NA	TRBV9	TRBJ1-1	TGTGCCAGCAGCGAAGGGGGGCCTGAAGCTTTCTTT	CASSEGGPEAFF
NA	few	TRBV25-1	TRBJ2-6	TGTGCCAGCAGTGAATATTCCCCCGGCGTCCTGACTTTC	CASSEYSPGVLTF
TRBD1	NA	TRBV2	TRBJ1-1	TGTGCCAGCATAGGGAGGGGGCCGGACACTGAAGCTTTCTTT	CASIGRGPDTEAFF
NA	few	TRBV29-1	TRBJ2-5	TGCAGCGCAAGACCAGGAAGCCAAGAGACCCAGTACTTC	CSARPGSQETQYF
TRBD1	NA	TRBV27	TRBJ1-2	TGTGCCAGCAGTTTATTTGGGGGACAGAACTATGGCTACACCTTC	CASSLFGGQNYGYTF
NA	once	TRBV29-1	TRBJ1-2	TGCAGCGTTGAAGATCCCCCCTTGGGCTATGGCTACACCTTC	CSVEDPPLGYGYTF
NA	NA	TRBV5-6	TRBJ2-1	TGTGCCAGCAGCTTGAGTCAGGGTAGAACCTACAATGAGCAGTTCTTC	CASSLSQGRTYNEQFF